The sequence of this T cell receptor (beta chain) was determined in a study of metastatic and nonmetastatic thyroid tumors (TCRdb year 2020). For the wider study: The researchers compared repertoires between peripheral blood samples and tumor or nodule tissue samples from patients with malignant or benign thyroid disease. Results the study describes overall, beyond this receptor: In both blood and tumor samples, malignant tumors were reported to have significantly higher TCR beta diversity than benign nodules.

With respect to this clone: Its antigen is still unknown. No base qualities exist here, and no much larger clone lies one base off it.

Library prep was done by PCR. Reads for this sample came from an Illumina HiSeq 4000. High-throughput sequencing was used to profile the CDR3 region of the TCR beta-chain in every patient. The original methods were these. A classifier to discriminate distant-metastatic papillary thyroid cancer patients was built from CDR3 differences across clinicopathological groups. The Shannon index was used to measure repertoire diversity, and the Morisita-Horn index was used to measure how similar tumor and blood repertoires were. Using fastp at Q25 and MiXCR, TCRdb reprocessed the public reads and kept productive beta chains. These V and J calls originate from TCRdb's pipeline instead of the authors' own analysis. The sample contains roughly 30,000 clones, 25% to 30% of them found a single time. In total, the top ten clones hold over 25% of the sample. None of the patients had been given any treatment before thyroid surgery. Patient clinical samples collected from about 2012 to 2019 were retrospectively analysed using T-cell receptor beta sequencing.

V was cut back by 0 bases and J by 0 bases, leaving a gap of 5 bases between them. CDR1 and CDR2 are read off the germline V gene as KGHSH and LQKENI. Spanning cysteine to phenylalanine, the CDR3 consists of 14 amino acids. Here the CDR3 DNA is all that survives: 42 bases in frame from base 1. The sequence came from a female donor with papillary thyroid cancer or a benign thyroid nodule (not recorded which). Some clones in this sample may be carry-over from other donors' samples. Material: blood. The V and J segments used are TRBV18 and TRBJ1-1; the D segment cannot be called with confidence. CDR3 reads: CASSPPAMNTEAFF. The bases are TGTGCCAGCTCACCACCTGCCATGAACACTGAAGCTTTCTTT.